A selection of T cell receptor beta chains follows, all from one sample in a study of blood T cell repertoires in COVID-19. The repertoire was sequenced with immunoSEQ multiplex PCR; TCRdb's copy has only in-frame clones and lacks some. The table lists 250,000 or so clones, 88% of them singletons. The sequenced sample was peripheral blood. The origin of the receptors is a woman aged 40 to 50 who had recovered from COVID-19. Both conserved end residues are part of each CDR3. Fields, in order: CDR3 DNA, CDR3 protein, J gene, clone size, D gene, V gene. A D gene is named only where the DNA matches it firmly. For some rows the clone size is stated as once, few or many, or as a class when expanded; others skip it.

cdr3_nt: TGTGCCACCAGCAGAGGGGGACTAGCGGGAGGCAAAGAGACCCAGTACTTC; cdr3_aa: CATSRGGLAGGKETQYF; j_call: TRBJ2-5; clone_size: -; d_call: TRBD2; v_call: TRBV15
cdr3_nt: TGCGCCAGCAGCCAAGATGGGGGGACAGTACGAAACACCATATATTTT; cdr3_aa: CASSQDGGTVRNTIYF; j_call: TRBJ1-3; clone_size: -; d_call: TRBD1; v_call: TRBV4-1
cdr3_nt: TGTGCCAGTAGGGTAGCGGGATCCTCCTACAATGAGCAGTTCTTC; cdr3_aa: CASRVAGSSYNEQFF; j_call: TRBJ2-1; clone_size: -; d_call: TRBD2; v_call: TRBV19
cdr3_nt: TGTGCCAGCAGCCCCACAGGCGGGGGCACTGAAGCTTTCTTT; cdr3_aa: CASSPTGGGTEAFF; j_call: TRBJ1-1; clone_size: -; d_call: -; v_call: TRBV3-1/TRBV3-2
cdr3_nt: TGTGCCAGCAGCACGGGACAGGCGAACACCGGGGAGCTGTTTTTT; cdr3_aa: CASSTGQANTGELFF; j_call: TRBJ2-2; clone_size: -; d_call: TRBD1; v_call: TRBV11-3
cdr3_nt: TGTGCCAGTAGTATAGGGGGGCCAACGTACGAGCAGTACTTC; cdr3_aa: CASSIGGPTYEQYF; j_call: TRBJ2-7; clone_size: -; d_call: -; v_call: TRBV19
cdr3_nt: TGTGCCAGCAGCTTGGAGGGGGCCTCCTACGAGCAGTACTTC; cdr3_aa: CASSLEGASYEQYF; j_call: TRBJ2-7; clone_size: -; d_call: TRBD1; v_call: TRBV5-6
cdr3_nt: TGTGCCAGCTCACCATTGGGGCCAGGGGGCATGAACACTGAAGCTTTCTTT; cdr3_aa: CASSPLGPGGMNTEAFF; j_call: TRBJ1-1; clone_size: -; d_call: TRBD1; v_call: TRBV18
cdr3_nt: TGTGCCAGCAGCCCCGGGGGTGGCTACACCTTC; cdr3_aa: CASSPGGGYTF; j_call: TRBJ1-2; clone_size: -; d_call: -; v_call: TRBV11-2
cdr3_nt: TGTGCCAGCAGCCGAGGGTGGGAAGCTTTCTTT; cdr3_aa: CASSRGWEAFF; j_call: TRBJ1-1; clone_size: -; d_call: -; v_call: TRBV5-5
cdr3_nt: TGTGCCAGTACCCTTCAAGGACAAACCTATGGCTACACCTTC; cdr3_aa: CASTLQGQTYGYTF; j_call: TRBJ1-2; clone_size: -; d_call: -; v_call: TRBV19
cdr3_nt: TGTGCCAGCAGCACCAGCTCCTACGAGCAGTACTTC; cdr3_aa: CASSTSSYEQYF; j_call: TRBJ2-7; clone_size: few; d_call: -; v_call: TRBV2
cdr3_nt: TGTGCCAGTAGTCCCAACCCCGGGACAGGATCCTACAATGAGCAGTTCTTC; cdr3_aa: CASSPNPGTGSYNEQFF; j_call: TRBJ2-1; clone_size: -; d_call: TRBD1; v_call: TRBV19
cdr3_nt: TGTGCCACCGGGGATAAACAGGGGCCCCCGGAGACCCAGTACTTC; cdr3_aa: CATGDKQGPPETQYF; j_call: TRBJ2-5; clone_size: -; d_call: TRBD1; v_call: TRBV24-1
cdr3_nt: TGTGCCAGCTCACCGGGACAGGGGTCGAGGGCTGAAGCTTTCTTT; cdr3_aa: CASSPGQGSRAEAFF; j_call: TRBJ1-1; clone_size: -; d_call: TRBD1; v_call: TRBV18
cdr3_nt: TGTGCCAGCAGCTCCGGAACAGTAACCAACACTGAAGCTTTCTTT; cdr3_aa: CASSSGTVTNTEAFF; j_call: TRBJ1-1; clone_size: -; d_call: -; v_call: TRBV7-2
cdr3_nt: TGCAGCGTTGTACGGGGGGAGGGACAGCCCCAGCATTTT; cdr3_aa: CSVVRGEGQPQHF; j_call: TRBJ1-5; clone_size: -; d_call: -; v_call: TRBV29-1
cdr3_nt: TGTGCCAGCAGCGGGCCCAGGTGGGGGACAGGGTATGGCTACACCTTC; cdr3_aa: CASSGPRWGTGYGYTF; j_call: TRBJ1-2; clone_size: -; d_call: TRBD1; v_call: TRBV11-2
cdr3_nt: TGTGCCTGGAGGTGGGGGGGTGAGGGCACTGAAGCTTTCTTT; cdr3_aa: CAWRWGGEGTEAFF; j_call: TRBJ1-1; clone_size: -; d_call: -; v_call: TRBV30
cdr3_nt: TGTGCCAGCAGCCCCCGAGGGGGGGTCGAGCAGTACTTC; cdr3_aa: CASSPRGGVEQYF; j_call: TRBJ2-7; clone_size: few; d_call: -; v_call: TRBV9
cdr3_nt: TGTGCCAGCAGCGCCCCGGGCGGGAGGGCCCTAGGCTCCTACAATGAGCAGTTCTTC; cdr3_aa: CASSAPGGRALGSYNEQFF; j_call: TRBJ2-1; clone_size: -; d_call: TRBD2; v_call: TRBV9
cdr3_nt: TGTGCCTGGAGTGTAGTCTGGGGGGCCCAGCATTTT; cdr3_aa: CAWSVVWGAQHF; j_call: TRBJ1-5; clone_size: -; d_call: -; v_call: TRBV30
cdr3_nt: TGTGCCAGCAGTTTAGGGACAGGGGGCAATCAGCCCCAGCATTTT; cdr3_aa: CASSLGTGGNQPQHF; j_call: TRBJ1-5; clone_size: -; d_call: TRBD1; v_call: TRBV27
cdr3_nt: TGTGCCAGTAGGTCCGCAGGGGCAGGAGGAGAGACCCAGTACTTC; cdr3_aa: CASRSAGAGGETQYF; j_call: TRBJ2-5; clone_size: -; d_call: -; v_call: TRBV19